The rows below give T cell receptor beta chains drawn from one sample of a study of blood T cells in healthy people across ages. MiXCR was run by TCRdb on the 5' RACE reads, yielding one entry per CDR3 protein. The data hold around 850,000 distinct CDR3 sequences, with about 34% observed a single time. Sequencing was done on a sample of blood. The receptors derive from a man aged 18 to 29 in good health. CDR3s include the opening cysteine and the closing phenylalanine or tryptophan. A D gene is named only where the DNA matches it firmly. Some rows have no size entry. The others give once, few or many, or a class for an expanded clone.

j_call d_call v_call clone_size cdr3_nt cdr3_aa
TRBJ2-1 . TRBV11-3 . TGTGCCAGCAGCTTTTCGGTCGGAGCGGTCTACAATGAGCAGTTCTTC CASSFSVGAVYNEQFF
TRBJ2-7 . TRBV28 . TGTGCCAGCAGTCGGTCCGAGCAGTACTTC CASSRSEQYF
TRBJ2-3 TRBD2 TRBV10-3 few TGTGCCATCAGAACTAGCGGCGACACAGATACGCAGTATTTT CAIRTSGDTDTQYF
TRBJ1-6 TRBD1 TRBV20-1 . TGCAGTGCCCACAACTCAGGGGGTAAAAAGTCACCCCTCCACTTT CSAHNSGGKKSPLHF
TRBJ2-1 TRBD1 TRBV6-5 many TGTGCCAGCAGTTACTCTGACGGGACAGGGGTGAATGAGCAGTTCTTC CASSYSDGTGVNEQFF
TRBJ1-5 . TRBV7-9 few TGTGCCAGCAGCCCGATAGGGGTAAATCAGCCCCAGCATTTT CASSPIGVNQPQHF
TRBJ1-2 TRBD1 TRBV3-1 few TGTGCCAGCAGCTTACAGGGGAGTAATGGCTACACCTTC CASSLQGSNGYTF
TRBJ2-6 . TRBV5-1 . TGCGCCAGCAGCTCCAATAGCGGCTCTGGGGCCAACGTCCTGACTTTC CASSSNSGSGANVLTF
TRBJ2-1 . TRBV19 few TGTGCCAGTAGCCTCGATGGGGGGGGGCAGGTCGATGAGCAGTTCTTC CASSLDGGGQVDEQFF
TRBJ2-1 TRBD1 TRBV27 . TGTGCCAGCAGTCCAAGGACAGGGATAAAGAATGAGCAGTTCTTC CASSPRTGIKNEQFF
TRBJ2-5 . TRBV5-1 . TGCGCCAGCAGCCTGGCGGACAGTCAAGAGACCCAGTACTTC CASSLADSQETQYF
TRBJ1-5 . TRBV6-6 . TGTGCCGGCAGAAAACCAGGGAGCAATCAGCCCCAGCATTTT CAGRKPGSNQPQHF
TRBJ1-1 TRBD1 TRBV29-1 few TGCAGCGTTGAGACGTCACAGGGGGATGAAGCTTTCTTT CSVETSQGDEAFF
TRBJ1-5 . TRBV12-3/TRBV12-4 . TGTGCCAGCACCCCGGGAGAGGGGAAGCCCCAGCATTTT CASTPGEGKPQHF
TRBJ1-2 . TRBV11-1 . TGTGCCAGCAGCCCCGGGGCCGGGAGGAGACTACAGGGACTGGAGTCGAACTATGGCTACACCTTC CASSPGAGRRLQGLESNYGYTF
TRBJ1-5 TRBD1 TRBV7-2 . TGTGCCAGCAGCTTAGCCGCCGGGACAGGGGCCGGGCCCCAGCATTTT CASSLAAGTGAGPQHF
TRBJ1-2 TRBD1 TRBV14 . TGTGCCAGCAGCCAAGATAGGGGAGGGGACAGAGTCTCGGCCTACACCTTC CASSQDRGGDRVSAYTF
TRBJ1-1 TRBD1 TRBV4-1 . TGCGCCAGCAGCCACGCACAGGGGAACCTAAAATACACTGAAGCTTTCTTT CASSHAQGNLKYTEAFF
TRBJ2-2 . TRBV14 . TGTGCCAGCAGTCCCGTGGTTTACCGGGAGCTGTTTTTT CASSPVVYRELFF
TRBJ2-5 . TRBV7-2 few TGTGCCAGCAGCTTAGCGGGGGGAAGAAGGTCCGGGACCCAGTACTTC CASSLAGGRRSGTQYF
TRBJ2-7 . TRBV6-2/TRBV6-3 . TGTGCCAGCAGTATGGGTCGGGACAATGAGCAGTACTTC CASSMGRDNEQYF
TRBJ2-3 TRBD2 TRBV4-3 . TGCGCCAGCGGCCAAGTACCGGGAGGGGCCAGCACAGATACGCAGTATTTT CASGQVPGGASTDTQYF
TRBJ2-2 TRBD1 TRBV7-2 few TGTGCCAGCAGCTTGGATATGGCAGGGGGCAACACCGGGGAGCTGTTTTTT CASSLDMAGGNTGELFF
TRBJ2-5 . TRBV29-1 few TGCAGCGTTGGTTGGGACTACCAAGAGACCCAGTACTTC CSVGWDYQETQYF
TRBJ2-1 . TRBV4-3 . TGCGCCAGCAGCTTAGGACGCGACCCTTACAATGAGCAGTTCTTC CASSLGRDPYNEQFF
TRBJ1-2 . TRBV7-2 . TGTGCCAGCAGCTTAAGTGCGACCCCTGGCTATGGCTACACCTTC CASSLSATPGYGYTF
TRBJ1-1 . TRBV7-2 few TGTGCCAGCAGTCCCCAGACAGGCCTGAACACTGAAGCTTTCTTT CASSPQTGLNTEAFF
TRBJ2-3 TRBD1 TRBV6-5 . TGTGCCAGCAGTTCCCGGACAGGGCGGAGCACAGATACGCAGTATTTT CASSSRTGRSTDTQYF
TRBJ2-6 . TRBV29-1 few TGCAGCGTTGAAGATCGGACCAACTCTGGGGCCAACGTCCTGACTTTC CSVEDRTNSGANVLTF
TRBJ2-3 . TRBV11-2 few TGTGCCAGCAGCTTAGCCGTGCCCGGAGATACGCAGTATTTT CASSLAVPGDTQYF
TRBJ2-5 . TRBV7-9 once TGTGCCAGCAGCCCCTCACGGACTACGAAAGAGACCCAGTACTTC CASSPSRTTKETQYF
TRBJ2-3 . TRBV12-3/TRBV12-4 . . CASSFGQGADMEYF
TRBJ1-1 . TRBV11-2 . TGTGCCAGCAGCTTAGGAGGCGGGACGCAGCGCGCTTTCTTT CASSLGGGTQRAFF
TRBJ1-1 . TRBV4-3 . TGCGCCAGCAGCCAAGAGCAGAACACTGAAGCTTTCTTT CASSQEQNTEAFF
TRBJ2-3 TRBD2 TRBV27 . TGTGCCAGCAGTTTCCTAGCGGGGGCCCTGGCAGATACGCAGTATTTT CASSFLAGALADTQYF
TRBJ2-5 . TRBV7-3 . TGTGCCAGCAGCGTAAGCGCGGGGTACAATGAGCACTACTTC CASSVSAGYNEHYF
TRBJ2-3 . TRBV20-1 many TGCAGTGCTAGAATTAATACGCAGTATTTT CSARINTQYF
TRBJ2-1 . TRBV5-1 many TGCGCCAGCAGCTTGGCCGCGGATAGCTCCTACAATGAGCAGTTCTTC CASSLAADSSYNEQFF
TRBJ2-5 . TRBV6-2/TRBV6-3 . TGTGCCAGCAGCAAGGGGCAGAACCAAGAGACCCAGTACTTC CASSKGQNQETQYF
TRBJ2-4 . TRBV15 . TGTGCCACCAGCAGCCCCCCCTCGAACATTCAGTACTTC CATSSPPSNIQYF
TRBJ2-3 . TRBV29-1 . TGCAGCGTTCGATGGGGAGGGTTGGCAGGGGACGGCACAGATACGCAGTATTTT CSVRWGGLAGDGTDTQYF
TRBJ2-1 TRBD2 TRBV20-1 few TGCAGTGCTAGAAGGCTAGCGGGGGATCACAATGAGCAGTTCTTC CSARRLAGDHNEQFF
TRBJ2-3 TRBD2 TRBV25-1 . TGTGCCAGCAGTGGCATGAGCGGGGGCACAGGTACGCAGTATTTT CASSGMSGGTGTQYF
TRBJ2-1 TRBD2 TRBV29-1 . TGCAGCGTTGATCCCCGGGGGGGACCCAATGAGCAGTTCTTC CSVDPRGGPNEQFF
TRBJ2-1 . TRBV27 many TGTGCCAGCAGGAGAGACTCCTACAATGAGCAGTTCTTC CASRRDSYNEQFF
TRBJ1-1 . TRBV20-1 many TGCAGTGCTAGAGATCGGAAGTCTCTAAGGGACACTGAAGCTTTCTTT CSARDRKSLRDTEAFF
TRBJ1-5 . TRBV5-5 few TGTGCCAGCAGCGCGGGTAACCTCGGGGAGCGGCCCCAGCATTTT CASSAGNLGERPQHF
TRBJ2-1 . TRBV12-3/TRBV12-4 few TGTGCCAGCAGTTTTCGGTCGATGGCCCTTGAGCAGTTCTTC CASSFRSMALEQFF
TRBJ2-3 TRBD1 TRBV12-5 many TGTGCTAGTGGTAGAGAGGGGGCTGCAGATACGCAGTATTTT CASGREGAADTQYF
TRBJ1-1 . TRBV10-3 . TGTGCCACATTAAATAACGACATTGCCGCAGGAGCTTTCTTT CATLNNDIAAGAFF
TRBJ1-1 . TRBV12-3/TRBV12-4 few TGTGCCAGCAGTTTTGGAGTCCACAACCAGGGAGCCCATGAAGCTTTCTTT CASSFGVHNQGAHEAFF
TRBJ2-1 . TRBV20-1 . TGCAGTGCGACAATTTCGGCTGAGCAGTTCTTC CSATISAEQFF
TRBJ2-7 . TRBV7-2 . TGTGCCAGCAGCTCCGGGCCAGGAGGTTACGAGCAGTACTTC CASSSGPGGYEQYF
TRBJ1-4 . TRBV4-2 few TGTGCCAGCAGCCAAGATGGGGGACGTGCAACTAATGAAAAACTGTTTTTT CASSQDGGRATNEKLFF
TRBJ1-4 TRBD1 TRBV4-2 . TGTGCCAGCAGCGAACCGGGACAGGCTTATGAAAAACTGTTTTTT CASSEPGQAYEKLFF
TRBJ2-5 . TRBV7-2 few TGTGCCAGCAGCTTAGTATTCAGGCAGGGGGGCGGCCAAGAGACTCAGTACTTC CASSLVFRQGGGQETQYF
TRBJ1-2 . TRBV6-5 many TGTGCCAGCAGTTACTCGGCAGGAGCTAACTATGGCTACACCTTC CASSYSAGANYGYTF